This is a list of T cell receptor beta chains from one sample in a study of shared clonotypes between healthy human individuals. Repertoires were generated with immunoSEQ multiplex PCR, while TCRdb's copy carries only in-frame clones and drops some. The sample holds around 990,000 clones; approximately 80% are singletons and the top ten take roughly 0.83%. The sample consisted of memory CD4+ T cells from PBMCs. These receptor sequences come from a man between 18 and 35 years old in good health. Some clones in this sample may be carry-over from other donors' samples. CDR3s include the opening cysteine and the closing phenylalanine or tryptophan. Fields, in order: clone size, J gene, V gene, D gene, CDR3 DNA, CDR3 protein. The D gene is left open where the match is weak. A row's size may be missing; if present it is once, few, many or a size class.

abundance: .
j_gene: TRBJ2-5
v_gene: TRBV30
d_gene: .
CDR3nt: TGTGCCCGGACGGTCGCATGGTACCAAGAGACCCAGTACTTC
CDR3aa: CARTVAWYQETQYF

abundance: many
j_gene: TRBJ2-3
v_gene: TRBV6-6
d_gene: TRBD2
CDR3nt: TGTGCCAGCAGGACCCTAGCGGGAGTCATAGATACGCAGTATTTT
CDR3aa: CASRTLAGVIDTQYF

abundance: .
j_gene: TRBJ1-2
v_gene: TRBV5-1
d_gene: .
CDR3nt: TGCGCCAGCAGCTTGGGAAGGGTGGACTATGGCTACACCTTC
CDR3aa: CASSLGRVDYGYTF

abundance: .
j_gene: TRBJ2-3
v_gene: TRBV5-4
d_gene: .
CDR3nt: TGTGCCAGCAGCCGGGGCGGGCTTTCGATCACAGATACGCAGTATTTT
CDR3aa: CASSRGGLSITDTQYF

abundance: .
j_gene: TRBJ1-2
v_gene: TRBV29-1
d_gene: .
CDR3nt: TGCAGCGCAGGACAGAAGAACTATGGCTACACCTTC
CDR3aa: CSAGQKNYGYTF

abundance: .
j_gene: TRBJ2-7
v_gene: TRBV29-1
d_gene: .
CDR3nt: TGCAGCGTTGCGCAAGTAGGGGGGCGGAGGGGCGAGCAGTACTTC
CDR3aa: CSVAQVGGRRGEQYF

abundance: .
j_gene: TRBJ2-7
v_gene: TRBV5-6
d_gene: .
CDR3nt: TGTGCCAGCAGCTTGCGTAGGACCCGCACCTACGAGCAGTACTTC
CDR3aa: CASSLRRTRTYEQYF

abundance: .
j_gene: TRBJ2-3
v_gene: TRBV19
d_gene: .
CDR3nt: TGTGCCAGTAGTCAACAGGGCACAGATACGCAGTATTTT
CDR3aa: CASSQQGTDTQYF

abundance: .
j_gene: TRBJ1-2
v_gene: TRBV6-1
d_gene: TRBD1
CDR3nt: TGTGCCACAAGGTTGACGGGACAGCCAGGCTACACCTTC
CDR3aa: CATRLTGQPGYTF

abundance: .
j_gene: TRBJ2-7
v_gene: TRBV5-1
d_gene: TRBD1
CDR3nt: TGCGCCAGCAGCTTGGCCGCGGGACAGGGCTACGAGCAGTACTTC
CDR3aa: CASSLAAGQGYEQYF

abundance: once
j_gene: TRBJ2-3
v_gene: TRBV4-1
d_gene: .
CDR3nt: TGCGCCAGCAGCCAAGTAGGCCAAGATATAGGGGAAGCCACAGATACGCAGTATTTT
CDR3aa: CASSQVGQDIGEATDTQYF

abundance: .
j_gene: TRBJ2-5
v_gene: TRBV5-6
d_gene: TRBD2
CDR3nt: TGTGCCAGCAGCTTGATGTCTAGCGGGCAAGAGACCCAGTACTTC
CDR3aa: CASSLMSSGQETQYF

abundance: .
j_gene: TRBJ1-6
v_gene: TRBV18
d_gene: .
CDR3nt: TGTGCCAGCTCACCCTCGGACGCGAATTCACCCCTCCACTTT
CDR3aa: CASSPSDANSPLHF

abundance: .
j_gene: TRBJ2-5
v_gene: TRBV5-8
d_gene: TRBD2
CDR3nt: TGTGCCAGCAGCCCAGAACTAGCGGGAGAAAAAGAGACCCAGTACTTC
CDR3aa: CASSPELAGEKETQYF

abundance: .
j_gene: TRBJ2-1
v_gene: TRBV25-1
d_gene: .
CDR3nt: TGTGCCAGCAGCGCCTCTGACGGTAGCTCCTACAATGAGCAGTTCTTC
CDR3aa: CASSASDGSSYNEQFF

abundance: .
j_gene: TRBJ1-1
v_gene: TRBV11-2
d_gene: .
CDR3nt: TGTGCCAGCAGCTTACGGGGTTCTGGGAACACTGAAGCTTTCTTT
CDR3aa: CASSLRGSGNTEAFF

abundance: .
j_gene: TRBJ1-2
v_gene: TRBV9
d_gene: TRBD1
CDR3nt: TGTGCCAGCTCCCCTCACGGGCAGGGGGCAGGGTATGGCTACACCTTC
CDR3aa: CASSPHGQGAGYGYTF

abundance: .
j_gene: TRBJ2-5
v_gene: TRBV20-1
d_gene: .
CDR3nt: TGCAGTGCGGGGGGAGAGACCCAGTACTTC
CDR3aa: CSAGGETQYF

abundance: .
j_gene: TRBJ2-7
v_gene: TRBV7-8
d_gene: .
CDR3nt: TGTGCCAGCAGTCTCCTCCGCTACTCACCCCACGAGCAGTACTTC
CDR3aa: CASSLLRYSPHEQYF

abundance: .
j_gene: TRBJ2-1
v_gene: TRBV5-1
d_gene: TRBD2
CDR3nt: TGCGCCAGCAGCTTGCCGGGGGGCTCCTACAATGAGCAGTTCTTC
CDR3aa: CASSLPGGSYNEQFF

abundance: few
j_gene: TRBJ1-5
v_gene: TRBV19
d_gene: .
CDR3nt: TGTGCCAGTAGTATATGGGGGGCTGGCCAGCCCCAGCATTTT
CDR3aa: CASSIWGAGQPQHF

abundance: .
j_gene: TRBJ1-2
v_gene: TRBV7-2
d_gene: TRBD1
CDR3nt: TGTGCCAGCAGTCCTTACCGGGACAGCGACCCTATCGCCTTC
CDR3aa: CASSPYRDSDPIAF